These T cell receptor beta chains were read from a single sample in a study of cytomegalovirus exposure and HLA in healthy donors. Measured with immunoSEQ multiplex PCR; TCRdb has only the in-frame clones, and not every one. The table has some 150,000 clones, almost 80% seen once. Material for sequencing was PBMCs. These receptors were obtained from a woman in her forties or fifties in good health and CMV-seronegative. The CDR3 runs from the conserved cysteine through the conserved F or W. D genes are given only for firm matches. Rows may omit the clone size; those that give it use once, few, many or a size class.

abundance	v_gene	j_gene	d_gene	CDR3nt	CDR3aa
few	TRBV6-5	TRBJ2-1	TRBD2	TGTGCCAGCCGGGGGGCCTACAATGAGCAGTTCTTC	CASRGAYNEQFF
NA	TRBV9	TRBJ1-2	TRBD1	TGTGCCAGCGCAAAGATTATGGGACAGTATCCTGGCTACACCTTC	CASAKIMGQYPGYTF
NA	TRBV28	TRBJ1-2	NA	TGTGCCAGCAGTTTATCAGGGAGGGGCGGCTACACCTTC	CASSLSGRGGYTF
NA	TRBV9	TRBJ2-7	NA	TGTGCCAGCAGCGTAGAGCCAGGGGAGTTCTACGAGCAGTACTTC	CASSVEPGEFYEQYF
NA	TRBV5-1	TRBJ2-1	TRBD2	TGCGCCAGCAGCTCCCTAGCGGGGGGGACCTACAATGAGCAGTTCTTC	CASSSLAGGTYNEQFF
NA	TRBV5-1	TRBJ1-2	NA	TGCGCCAGCTCGGACCCGGGAGGTGGTAGGGGCCATGGCTACACCTTC	CASSDPGGGRGHGYTF
NA	TRBV6-6	TRBJ1-1	TRBD1	TGTGCCAGCAGTCCCTCCCAGGGGGTTACTGAAGCTTTCTTT	CASSPSQGVTEAFF
NA	TRBV11-2	TRBJ1-3	NA	TGTGCCAGCAGCTTAGATCCAGGGGTCTCCGGAAACACCATATATTTT	CASSLDPGVSGNTIYF
NA	TRBV6-6	TRBJ1-2	NA	TGTGCCAGCAGGCCGGCGCCTACAGGGAATGGCTACACCTTC	CASRPAPTGNGYTF
NA	TRBV9	TRBJ2-7	NA	TGTGCCAGCAGCGTAGAGGGGGTCGGGGAGCAGTACTTC	CASSVEGVGEQYF
NA	TRBV5-1	TRBJ2-3	TRBD2	TGCGCCAGCAGCTTGGGGACTAGCGGAGACACAGATACGCAGTATTTT	CASSLGTSGDTDTQYF